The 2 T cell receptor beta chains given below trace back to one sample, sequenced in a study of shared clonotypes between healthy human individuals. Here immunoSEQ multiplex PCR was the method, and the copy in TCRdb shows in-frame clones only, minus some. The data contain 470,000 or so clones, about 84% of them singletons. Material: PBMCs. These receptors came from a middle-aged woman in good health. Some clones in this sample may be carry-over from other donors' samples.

The CDR3 loop is CASGSDPLGTYRGQYF. Here the CDR3 DNA reads TGTGCTAGTGGTTCAGACCCTCTGGGCACGTACCGCGGGCAGTACTTC. This sequence joins TRBV12-5 and TRBJ2-7; D gene uncertain. Trimming cost V 4 bases and J 9 bases, with 25 bases left between them. This CDR3 is 16 amino acids long. CDR1 and CDR2 from the germline V gene are LGHNT and FRNRAP.

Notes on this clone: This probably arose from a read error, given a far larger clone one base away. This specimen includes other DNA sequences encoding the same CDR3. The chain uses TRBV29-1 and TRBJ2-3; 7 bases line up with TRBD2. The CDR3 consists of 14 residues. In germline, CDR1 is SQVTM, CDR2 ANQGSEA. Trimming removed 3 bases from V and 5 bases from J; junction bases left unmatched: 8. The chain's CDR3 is CSVESAGLQDTQYF. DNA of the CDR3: TGCAGCGTTGAGTCTGCGGGACTACAAGATACGCAGTATTTT.